These 9 T cell receptor beta chains share one sample of origin, sequenced in a study of blood T cell repertoires in COVID-19. This table comes from immunoSEQ multiplex PCR, and its TCRdb copy is limited to in-frame clones, with some not included. The table includes 350,000 to 450,000 clones, 80% to 90% detected once. Sequences were obtained from PBMCs or T cells enriched from blood (not recorded which). Receptors were obtained from a man younger than 40 who had recovered from COVID-19.

This chain uses TRBV18 with TRBJ2-1; D is ambiguous. The germline V gene has CDR1 KGHSH and CDR2 LQKENI. This CDR3 comprises 11 residues. Trimming left V 5 bases short and J 8 bases short, with 7 bases between. CDR3 sequence: CASSAEYEQFF. CDR3 DNA: TGTGCCAGCTCAGCCGAGTATGAGCAGTTCTTC.

This chain uses TRBV9 with TRBJ2-2; weak D call: TRBD1 (6 bases). The CDR3 is made up of 15 amino acids. Trimming removed 0 bases at V and 4 bases at J, with 10 bases between. CDR1 is SGDLS and CDR2 is YYNGEE in the germline V gene. DNA of the CDR3: TGTGCCAGCAGCGTAGCAGGGGCTTCCACCGGGGAGCTGTTTTTT. Amino acids: CASSVAGASTGELFF.

V is TRBV9 and J is TRBJ2-1, with TRBD2 identical over 12 bases. The CDR3 has 17 amino acids. Germline values: CDR1 SGDLS, CDR2 YYNGEE. Losses at the gene ends were 0 bases for V and 9 bases for J; bases not matched to a gene: 10. The CDR3 bases are TGTGCCAGCAGCGTAGCTCGGAGACTAGCGGGAGCTGGTGAGCAGTTCTTC. This sequence encodes CASSVARRLAGAGEQFF.

The chain joins TRBV18 to TRBJ1-4; possibly TRBD1 for D (5 bases). The CDR3 spans 13 residues. The V gene lost 0 bases and the J gene lost 11 bases, with 10 bases spanning the gap. Germline CDR1 KGHSH, CDR2 LQKENI. The CDR3 here is CASSPPTKGKLFF. CDR3 sequence (DNA): TGTGCCAGCTCACCACCGACGAAGGGGAAACTGTTTTTT.

V usage is TRBV7-9 and J usage is TRBJ1-1, with D unclear. V was cut by 0 bases and J by 4 bases, with 12 bases left in between. Germline CDR1 is SEHNR and CDR2 is FQNEAQ (reference sequence). The CDR3 extends over 15 amino acids. CDR3 coding DNA: TGTGCCAGCAGCTTAGCGCTCGCCACAGCCACTGAAGCTTTCTTT. Translated, it gives CASSLALATATEAFF.

The J gene is TRBJ1-2, the V gene TRBV5-6; no firm D call. V shed 3 bases and J shed 4 bases, with 28 bases lying between them. Looked up from germline, CDR1 is SGHDT and CDR2 is YYEEEE. The CDR3 spans 19 residues. The CDR3 reads CASSSLSDISLGRIYGYTF. CDR3 coding DNA: TGTGCCAGCAGCTCCCTCTCAGACATTTCTCTGGGGAGGATCTATGGCTACACCTTC. The entire variable domain, with the rest obtained from reference TRBV5-6 and TRBJ1-2, is as follows: DAGVTQSPTHLIKTRGQQVTLRCSPKSGHDTVSWYQQALGQGPQFIFQYYEEEERQRGNFPDRFSGHQFPNYSSELNVNALLLGDSALYLCASSSLSDISLGRIYGYTFGSGTRLTVV.

The chain joins TRBV12-5 to TRBJ2-2; the D is unclear. Germline loops: CDR1 LGHNT, CDR2 FRNRAP. The CDR3 is made up of 12 amino acids. V was cut by 5 bases and J by 9 bases, with 10 bases left in between. This chain's CDR3 is CASGHNGRELFF. The CDR3 coding sequence is TGTGCTAGTGGTCACAATGGGCGGGAGCTGTTTTTT.

The chain links TRBV24-1 to TRBJ2-1; 7 bases are shared with TRBD2. Germline V gene data show CDR1 as KGHDR and CDR2 as SFDVKD. Trimming at V came to 5 bases and at J to 6 bases, leaving 9 bases not matched to a gene. The CDR3 consists of 15 residues. In DNA form, the CDR3 reads TGTGCCACCAGTGCCTTAGGACTAGTAGGCAATGAGCAGTTCTTC. Its protein product is CATSALGLVGNEQFF.

The J gene is TRBJ2-1, the V gene TRBV7-2, with TRBD2 matching over 9 bases. In germline, CDR1 is SGHTA, CDR2 FQGNSA. V trimming: 5 bases; J trimming: 1 base; junction bases outside the gene matches: 6. The CDR3 has 16 residues. The CDR3 reads CASSPPGLASYNEQFF. The CDR3 DNA reads TGTGCCAGCAGCCCTCCTGGACTAGCGTCCTACAATGAGCAGTTCTTC.